This entry concerns a single T cell receptor (beta chain). TCR beta CDR3 regions were amplified from RNA. HTBI primers were the set used in a first-round RT-PCR of the TCR CDR3. One entry per CDR3 protein, called by TCRdb with MiXCR from the multiplex PCR reads. The sample has almost 600,000 distinct CDR3 sequences, about 15% seen once; the top ten hold roughly 5.5%. These data are taken from a study of T cells in Graves' hyperthyroidism and ophthalmopathy. Germline values: CDR1 MNHEY, CDR2 SMNVEV (reference sequence). The CDR3 covers 12 residues. The ends were cut back, 5 bases at V and 11 bases at J, with 15 bases in the middle.

What was sequenced was blood. This sequence was found in a woman in her 30s with Graves' hyperthyroidism that later progressed to Graves' ophthalmopathy. This chain links TRBV27 with TRBJ1-1; TRBD1 is a possible D gene (5 bases). DNA of the CDR3: TGTGCCAGCAGTCTCACCGGGACCGCGGCTTTCTTT. The encoded protein is CASSLTGTAAFF.